Shown below are 9 T cell receptor beta chains from a single sample sequenced in a study of blood T cell repertoires in COVID-19. Sequencing was performed with immunoSEQ multiplex PCR; in TCRdb, only in-frame clones are kept and a portion is missing. This table holds approximately 52,000 clones, around 86% found once. Sequenced input: peripheral blood. The receptors stem from a human donor in a cohort sampled during active COVID-19.

The chain combines TRBV30 with TRBJ2-7; possibly TRBD1 for D (6 bases). Germline values: CDR1 GTSNPN, CDR2 SVGIG (reference sequence). This CDR3 contains 13 residues. Deletions cut 0 bases from V and 6 bases from J, with 12 bases between. DNA of the CDR3: TGTGCCTGGAGTGTAGTCTTAGGGGGCGAGCAGTACTTC. This sequence encodes CAWSVVLGGEQYF.

The V call is TRBV6-1, the J call TRBJ2-7; perhaps TRBD2 as D (6 bases). Trimming removed 4 bases at V and 3 bases at J, with 19 bases between. Germline V gives CDR1 MNHNS, CDR2 SASEGT. CDR3 length equals 16 residues. Here the CDR3 reads CASSGIEDYPYYEQYF. In DNA, the CDR3 is TGTGCCAGCAGTGGGATTGAGGACTACCCCTACTACGAGCAGTACTTC.

The J gene is TRBJ2-3, the V gene TRBV5-4; TRBD2 agrees at 12 bases. The junction had 9 bases not matched to a gene; V was cut back by 4 bases and J by 3 bases. The CDR3 is made up of 17 amino acids. The germline gives CDR1 SGHNT, CDR2 YYREEE (reference sequence). CDR3 residues: CASSLYLLAGGTDTQYF. DNA for the CDR3: TGTGCCAGCAGCCTCTACTTACTAGCGGGAGGAACAGATACGCAGTATTTT.

The chain recombines TRBV5-1 with TRBJ1-2; 8 bases map to TRBD1. CDR1 is SGHRS, CDR2 YFSETQ, per germline. The CDR3 spans 14 residues. After removal of 4 bases from V and 4 bases from J, the junction contained 6 bases not matched to a gene. As DNA, the CDR3 is TGCGCCAGCAGCCTACCAGGGGGCGGCTATGGCTACACCTTC. Protein: CASSLPGGGYGYTF.

The chain couples TRBV19 to TRBJ2-1; D not resolved. This CDR3 region has 13 residues. V dropped 1 base and J dropped 9 bases, with 10 bases sitting between them. Germline CDR1 reads LNHDA; CDR2 reads SQIVND (reference sequence). This CDR3 is CASSIGITGEQFF. In DNA, the CDR3 is TGTGCCAGTAGTATAGGAATAACGGGTGAGCAGTTCTTC. Drawing the rest from reference TRBV19 and TRBJ2-1, the complete variable domain is DGGITQSPKYLFRKEGQNVTLSCEQNLNHDAMYWYRQDPGQGLRLIYYSQIVNDFQKGDIAEGYSVSREKKESFPLTVTSAQKNPTAFYLCASSIGITGEQFFGPGTRLTVL.

J is TRBJ1-2 and V is TRBV7-9, with 7 bases matching TRBD1. This CDR3 comprises 16 residues. Germline CDR1 SEHNR, CDR2 FQNEAQ (reference sequence). The junction had 11 bases not matched to a gene; V was cut back by 4 bases and J by 3 bases. Here the CDR3 reads CASSSQGTTSYYGYTF. CDR3 DNA sequence: TGTGCCAGCAGCTCACAGGGGACAACCTCCTACTATGGCTACACCTTC.

The chain links TRBV3-1 (or the pseudogene TRBV3-2) to TRBJ2-7; TRBD2 agrees at 16 bases. This CDR3 is built from 19 residues. The germline V gene has CDR1 LGHDT and CDR2 YNNKEL (reference sequence). The V and J ends lost 4 bases and 4 bases, in that order; junction bases with no gene match: 13. Here the CDR3 DNA reads TGTGCCAGCAGCCCCAAGGGGGGACTAGCGGGAGGGCCAGTGTACGAGCAGTACTTC. Translating gives CASSPKGGLAGGPVYEQYF.

This clone was counted once. This chain connects TRBV29-1 to TRBJ2-2; 11 bases agree with TRBD2. This CDR3 has 14 amino acids. The V gene's germline CDR1 is SQVTM and CDR2 ANQGSEA. The trim removed 4 bases at V and 7 bases at J, leaving 5 bases unmatched. DNA for the CDR3: TGCAGCGTTGGGTCTAGCGGGAGGAACGGGGAGCTGTTTTTT. This encodes CSVGSSGRNGELFF.

This clone was counted between two and nine times. The rearrangement links TRBV27 to TRBJ2-1; TRBD1 matches 8 bases. The CDR3 runs to 17 residues. Trimming cost V 3 bases and J 0 bases; bases outside gene matches: 7. Germline lookup yields CDR1 MNHEY and CDR2 SMNVEV (reference sequence). In DNA form, the CDR3 reads TGTGCCAGCAGTTTCCCCTCAGGGGGCAGCTCCTACAATGAGCAGTTCTTC. This gives the protein CASSFPSGGSSYNEQFF.